A single T cell receptor beta chain is shown here with its context. Its antigen remains unidentified. This entry is derived from a study of shared clonotypes between healthy human individuals. The study's findings and limits: Sampling involved blood alone; tissue repertoires likely differ.

The study separated CD4+ cells into CD45RA+ naive and CD45RA-negative memory subsets. The assay was run at deep level. Per the original data handling: Junction-only immunoSEQ sequences carried no quality scores, so filtering differed. Only in-frame clones appear in the TCRdb table, and some are missing; sequencing was by immunoSEQ multiplex PCR. For V, J and clone size, that table is used; D and trimming come from the DNA. The table records over 850,000 clones, more than 75% of them present only once. The germline CDR1 and CDR2 sequences are KGHSH and LQKENI. This CDR3 is built from 16 residues. Trimming shortened V by 4 bases and J by 0 bases, and 14 bases separated the two germline ends.

Sample: memory CD4+ T cells from PBMCs. Described subset: CD45RA-negative fraction. The receptor's source is a man aged 18 to 30 in good health. Some clones in this sample may be carry-over from other donors' samples. This sequence joins TRBV18 and TRBJ2-3, with TRBD1 as a possible D gene (5 bases). Here the CDR3 reads CASSLTWGPSTDTQYF. CDR3 DNA: TGTGCCAGCTCACTCACCTGGGGCCCGAGCACAGATACGCAGTATTTT.